These T cell receptor beta chains were read from a single sample in a study of patients and donors after allogeneic stem cell transplantation. Via MiXCR, TCRdb re-called the RT-PCR reads, giving one row per CDR3 protein. The sample has over 350,000 distinct CDR3 sequences, 16% seen once; the top ten hold 7.2%. Sequenced material: blood, either unsorted or a sorted T cell fraction (not recorded which). These receptors all stem from a human donor who was either an allogeneic HSCT recipient or a stem cell or donor lymphocyte infusion donor (not recorded which). It is not recorded whose cells these are; they may come from a transplant donor. CDR3s include the opening cysteine and the closing phenylalanine or tryptophan. D genes are given only for firm matches. Not every row has a clone size; where given, it reads once, few, many or a size class.

CASSGTVNEQFF | TGTGCCAGCAGCGGAACAGTTAATGAGCAGTTCTTC | TRBV5-6 | NA | 12 | TRBJ2-1 | few
CASSKDRTTSYEQYF | TGTGCCAGCAGCAAGGACAGGACGACCTCCTACGAGCAGTACTTC | TRBV7-3 | TRBD1 | 15 | TRBJ2-7 | NA
CASSGTGRFSGNTIYF | TGTGCCAGCAGCGGAACAGGGAGATTTTCTGGAAACACCATATATTTT | TRBV11-2 | NA | 16 | TRBJ1-3 | many
CASSTKLGNTGELFF | TGTGCCAGCAGCACGAAGCTGGGGAACACCGGGGAGCTGTTTTTT | TRBV28 | NA | 15 | TRBJ2-2 | NA
CASSLGQGIGGYTF | TGCGCCAGCAGCTTGGGCCAGGGGATTGGGGGCTACACCTTC | TRBV5-1 | NA | 14 | TRBJ1-2 | few
CASSHPVTGFPGTEAFF | TGTGCCAGCAGCCACCCCGTGACAGGGTTTCCAGGCACTGAAGCTTTCTTT | TRBV4-2 | TRBD1 | 17 | TRBJ1-1 | NA
CASSLAGGFGNSPLHF | TGTGCCAGCAGCTTGGCCGGGGGCTTCGGTAATTCACCCCTCCACTTT | TRBV5-4 | NA | 16 | TRBJ1-6 | many
CASSQESSGPHNEQFF | TGCGCCAGCAGCCAAGAAAGTAGCGGACCTCACAATGAGCAGTTCTTC | TRBV4-3 | NA | 16 | TRBJ2-1 | many
CASSPFGELFF | TGTGCCAGCAGTCCGTTCGGGGAGCTGTTTTTT | TRBV2 | NA | 11 | TRBJ2-2 | NA
CASSPPGPPTQYF | TGTGCCAGCAGTCCGCCAGGACCTCCTACGCAGTATTTT | TRBV27 | NA | 13 | TRBJ2-3 | NA
CASSFGRSLAYEQYF | TGCGCCAGCAGCTTCGGGAGATCCCTGGCCTACGAGCAGTACTTC | TRBV5-1 | NA | 15 | TRBJ2-7 | few
CASSLALAGGVQFF | TGTGCCAGCAGCTTGGCGCTAGCGGGGGGGGTGCAGTTCTTC | TRBV5-5 | TRBD2 | 14 | TRBJ2-1 | many
CASSPGQATLYGYTF | TGTGCCAGCAGCCCCGGCCAGGCCACCCTCTATGGCTACACCTTC | TRBV7-9 | NA | 15 | TRBJ1-2 | many
CASRGTTYYGYTF | TGTGCCAGCCGAGGAACCACCTACTATGGCTACACCTTC | TRBV11-2 | NA | 13 | TRBJ1-2 | NA
CASSQGMDIQPYEQYF | TGTGCCAGCAGCCAAGGTATGGACATCCAACCCTACGAGCAGTACTTC | TRBV14 | NA | 16 | TRBJ2-7 | NA
CSVEGSGELFF | TGCAGCGTTGAGGGGTCCGGGGAGCTGTTTTTT | TRBV29-1 | NA | 11 | TRBJ2-2 | NA
CASSVVESGNTIYF | TGTGCCAGCAGCGTGGTGGAGTCGGGAAACACCATATATTTT | TRBV2 | NA | 14 | TRBJ1-3 | NA
CASSFSGTSGSRDTQYF | TGCGCCAGCAGCTTTTCCGGGACTAGCGGGAGTAGGGATACGCAGTATTTT | TRBV5-1 | TRBD2 | 17 | TRBJ2-3 | few
CASSVGLGPYEQYF | TGTGCCAGCAGTGTGGGACTCGGGCCCTACGAGCAGTACTTC | TRBV12-3/TRBV12-4 | NA | 14 | TRBJ2-7 | many
CASSQEGQRTDTQYF | TGTGCCAGCAGCCAAGAAGGCCAGAGGACAGATACGCAGTATTTT | TRBV4-2 | NA | 15 | TRBJ2-3 | NA
CASSLFGGINTDTQYF | TGTGCCAGCAGTTTATTCGGCGGGATTAATACAGATACGCAGTATTTT | TRBV27 | NA | 16 | TRBJ2-3 | NA
CASSGAGTGGTRDTGELFF | TGTGCCAGCAGTGGCGCCGGGACAGGGGGCACGAGGGACACCGGGGAGCTGTTTTTT | TRBV4-2 | TRBD1 | 19 | TRBJ2-2 | NA
CASARKGGQYF | TGTGCCAGCGCCCGGAAGGGAGGGCAGTACTTC | TRBV28 | NA | 11 | TRBJ2-7 | NA
CASSVAPSTDTQYF | TGTGCCAGCAGTGTTGCGCCGAGCACAGATACGCAGTATTTT | TRBV2 | NA | 14 | TRBJ2-3 | few
CAIRYRDTGELFF | TGTGCCATCAGATACAGGGATACCGGGGAGCTGTTTTTT | TRBV10-3 | NA | 13 | TRBJ2-2 | NA
CASSPGQGRQETQYF | TGTGCCAGCAGCCCAGGACAGGGAAGGCAAGAGACCCAGTACTTC | TRBV11-3 | TRBD1 | 15 | TRBJ2-5 | NA
CASSGASGSYNEQFF | TGTGCCAGCAGTGGGGCTAGCGGGTCCTACAATGAGCAGTTCTTC | TRBV2 | TRBD2 | 15 | TRBJ2-1 | NA
CASSLGGRGSLWQETQYF | TGTGCCAGCAGCTTAGGTGGTCGCGGGAGTTTGTGGCAAGAGACCCAGTACTTC | TRBV11-2 | TRBD2 | 18 | TRBJ2-5 | many
CSARDEWGRVGETQYF | TGCAGTGCTAGAGATGAATGGGGCAGGGTGGGGGAGACCCAGTACTTC | TRBV20-1 | NA | 16 | TRBJ2-5 | NA
CASSLVQGLTHGYTF | TGTGCCAGCAGCTTAGTCCAGGGGCTCACGCATGGCTACACCTTC | TRBV7-2 | NA | 15 | TRBJ1-2 | few
CASSTASSVYNSPLHF | TGTGCCAGTAGTACTGCCTCCTCGGTGTATAATTCACCCCTCCACTTT | TRBV19 | NA | 16 | TRBJ1-6 | NA
CAIGLQGGTEAFF | TGTGCCATCGGGCTACAGGGGGGGACTGAAGCTTTCTTT | TRBV10-3 | TRBD1 | 13 | TRBJ1-1 | few
CSAGISPYEQYF | TGCAGTGCAGGGATTTCGCCCTACGAGCAGTACTTC | TRBV20-1 | NA | 12 | TRBJ2-7 | NA
CSARTTGVGETQYF | TGCAGTGCTAGGACGACAGGGGTCGGCGAGACCCAGTACTTC | TRBV20-1 | TRBD1 | 14 | TRBJ2-5 | NA
CASSLDGGVKNIQYF | TGTGCCAGCAGTTTAGATGGGGGGGTCAAAAACATTCAGTACTTC | TRBV12-3/TRBV12-4 | TRBD2 | 15 | TRBJ2-4 | NA
CASTRQLNTEAFF | TGTGCCAGCACCCGACAGTTGAACACTGAAGCTTTCTTT | TRBV12-3/TRBV12-4 | NA | 13 | TRBJ1-1 | few
CASGPTGPGMYGYTF | TGTGCCAGCGGACCTACAGGGCCAGGGATGTATGGCTACACCTTC | TRBV28 | NA | 15 | TRBJ1-2 | NA
CASSQPADWAGGPRSYQETQYF | TGCGCCAGCAGCCAACCCGCGGACTGGGCGGGGGGGCCTCGATCGTACCAAGAGACCCAGTACTTC | TRBV4-1 | TRBD2 | 22 | TRBJ2-5 | NA
CASSNGRVNTEAFF | TGTGCCAGCAGCAATGGCAGGGTGAACACTGAAGCTTTCTTT | TRBV6-1 | NA | 14 | TRBJ1-1 | many
CASSPLGSRASTDTQYF | TGTGCCAGCAGTCCCCTTGGGAGCAGGGCTAGCACAGATACGCAGTATTTT | TRBV27 | NA | 17 | TRBJ2-3 | NA
CASSPTSGGTLGETQYF | TGTGCCAGCAGCCCTACTAGCGGGGGGACCCTAGGAGAGACCCAGTACTTC | TRBV7-2 | TRBD2 | 17 | TRBJ2-5 | NA
CASSKVFLAGPSYNEQFF | TGTGCCAGCAGCAAAGTGTTCCTAGCGGGACCTTCCTACAATGAGCAGTTCTTC | TRBV21-1 | NA | 18 | TRBJ2-1 | NA
CASSILGLAGQNEQFF | TGTGCCAGTAGTATATTGGGACTAGCGGGGCAAAATGAGCAGTTCTTC | TRBV19 | TRBD2 | 16 | TRBJ2-1 | NA
CASRRGGSFTDTQYF | TGTGCCAGCAGGAGGGGGGGGTCCTTCACAGATACGCAGTATTTT | TRBV6-1 | NA | 15 | TRBJ2-3 | few
CASSPTVRETQYF | TGCGCCAGCAGCCCCACAGTGCGAGAGACCCAGTACTTC | TRBV5-1 | NA | 13 | TRBJ2-5 | NA
CSVEEGYNEQFF | TGCAGCGTTGAAGAGGGCTACAATGAGCAGTTCTTC | TRBV29-1 | NA | 12 | TRBJ2-1 | NA
CASSLVLRHEQFF | TGCGCCAGCAGCTTGGTGCTGAGGCATGAGCAGTTCTTC | TRBV5-1 | NA | 13 | TRBJ2-1 | few
CSARVGNYEQYF | TGCAGTGCTAGAGTAGGAAACTACGAGCAGTACTTC | TRBV20-1 | NA | 12 | TRBJ2-7 | NA
CASTQRVMTSGSPGELFF | TGTGCCAGTACCCAGAGGGTCATGACTAGCGGGAGTCCCGGGGAGCTGTTTTTT | TRBV3-1 | TRBD2 | 18 | TRBJ2-2 | NA
CASSFWQGARNEQFF | TGCGCCAGCAGCTTTTGGCAGGGGGCAAGAAATGAGCAGTTCTTC | TRBV5-1 | TRBD1 | 15 | TRBJ2-1 | many
CSAASRGTGEKLFF | TGCAGTGCTGCCAGCAGGGGTACGGGTGAAAAACTGTTTTTT | TRBV20-1 | NA | 14 | TRBJ1-4 | NA
CASSNLGTGQTYEQYF | TGTGCCAGCAGCAATCTAGGGACGGGACAAACCTACGAGCAGTACTTC | TRBV7-9 | NA | 16 | TRBJ2-7 | NA
CSAGIYVLLGYEQYF | TGCAGTGCTGGAATCTACGTCCTTCTAGGCTACGAGCAGTACTTC | TRBV20-1 | NA | 15 | TRBJ2-7 | few